This T cell receptor beta chain was sequenced for a study of human T cells and chemical hapten exposure. Overall study context: Per-sample TCR yield variability stemmed mainly from small pooled library volume differences. Study findings and constraints: High-frequency TCRs, those above 1 in 1000, stayed the same after DPC sensitization.

As regards this clonotype: Antigen unknown.

Time point meaning: healthy volunteer bleed at 6 weeks. Whole blood, unfractionated, served as the material for total RNA extraction. Germline V gene lookup returns CDR1 MRHNA and CDR2 SNTAGT. J gave up 0 bases and V 2 bases, and 5 bases lay outside the gene matches. The CDR3 totals 16 residues. Unique molecular identifiers were affixed to discrete cDNA molecules within the library. The authors' processing: Samples ranged from about 20,000 to 750,000 TCRs, with a median of around 100,000. TCRdb reanalysed the RACE reads using MiXCR and keeps one entry per CDR3 protein. These V and J calls derive from TCRdb rather than the authors' analysis. The table includes 70,000 to 95,000 distinct CDR3 sequences, 8.5% to 10% detected once.

This receptor was obtained from a female donor in good health. Some clones in this sample may be carry-over from other donors' samples. The chain recombines TRBV6-4 with TRBJ2-3; TRBD2 matches 7 bases. Specimen: whole blood. The CDR3 DNA reads TGTGCCAGCAGTGACAGTCCTAGCGGAAGCACAGATACGCAGTATTTT. Translation gives CASSDSPSGSTDTQYF.